This TCR beta chain was identified during a study of OX40 agonist ivuxolimab in advanced cancers. It was autoimmune disease history or systemic immunosuppression that excluded patients. V was pared by 4 bases and J by 6 bases, with 12 bases between. This CDR3 is built from 13 residues. Germline V gene sequence: CDR1 SGHAT, CDR2 FQNNGV. TCRdb keeps only in-frame clones here, not all; method: immunoSEQ multiplex PCR. The table has roughly 97,000 clones, about 90% seen once. Sample: CD4+ or CD8+ T cells sorted from blood, taken in a trial of the OX40 agonist ivuxolimab. The TCR sequence derives from an adult with an advanced solid tumor such as melanoma, head and neck, liver or kidney cancer. This chain uses TRBV11-2 with TRBJ1-1; D not certain. The CDR3 reads CASSSFRDAEAFF. The CDR3 DNA reads TGTGCCAGCAGCTCATTTCGGGATGCTGAAGCTTTCTTT.